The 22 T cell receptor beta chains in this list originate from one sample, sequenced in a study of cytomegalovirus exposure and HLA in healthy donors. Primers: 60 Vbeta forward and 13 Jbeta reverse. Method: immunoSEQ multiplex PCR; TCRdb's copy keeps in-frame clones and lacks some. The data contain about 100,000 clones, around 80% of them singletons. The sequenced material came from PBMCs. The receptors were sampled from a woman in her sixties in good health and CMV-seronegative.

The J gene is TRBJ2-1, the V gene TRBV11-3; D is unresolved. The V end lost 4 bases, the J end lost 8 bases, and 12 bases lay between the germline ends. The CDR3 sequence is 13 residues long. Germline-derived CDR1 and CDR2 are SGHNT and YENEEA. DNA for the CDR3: TGTGCCAGCAGCTACAGCCCGGTGGATGAGCAGTTCTTC. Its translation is CASSYSPVDEQFF. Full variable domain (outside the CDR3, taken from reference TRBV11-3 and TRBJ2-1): EAGVVQSPRYKIIEKKQPVAFWCNPISGHNTLYWYLQNLGQGPELLIRYENEEAVDDSQLPKDRFSAERLKGVDSTLKIQPAELGDSAVYLCASSYSPVDEQFFGPGTRLTVL.

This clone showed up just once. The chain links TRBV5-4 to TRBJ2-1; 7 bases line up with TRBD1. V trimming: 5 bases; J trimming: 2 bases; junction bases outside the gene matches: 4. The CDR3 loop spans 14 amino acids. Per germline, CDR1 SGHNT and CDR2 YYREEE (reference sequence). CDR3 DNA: TGTGCCAGCAGTTACAGGGGTCCCTACAATGAGCAGTTCTTC. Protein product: CASSYRGPYNEQFF.

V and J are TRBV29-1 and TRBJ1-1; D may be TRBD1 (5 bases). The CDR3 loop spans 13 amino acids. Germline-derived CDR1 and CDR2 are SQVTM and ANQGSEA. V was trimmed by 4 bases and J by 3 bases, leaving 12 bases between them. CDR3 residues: CSVGWGEDTEAFF. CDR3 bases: TGCAGCGTTGGTTGGGGGGAGGACACTGAAGCTTTCTTT.

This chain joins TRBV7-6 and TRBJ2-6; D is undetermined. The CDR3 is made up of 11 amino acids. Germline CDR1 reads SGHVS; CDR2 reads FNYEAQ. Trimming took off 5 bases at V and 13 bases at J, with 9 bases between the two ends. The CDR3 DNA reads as TGTGCCAGCAGCGCCCCCCGGGTCCTGACTTTC. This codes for CASSAPRVLTF.

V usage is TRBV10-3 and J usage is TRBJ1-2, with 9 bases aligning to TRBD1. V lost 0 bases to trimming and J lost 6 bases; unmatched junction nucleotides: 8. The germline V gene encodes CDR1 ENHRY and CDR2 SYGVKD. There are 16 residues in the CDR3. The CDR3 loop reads CAISESVRTGAHGYTF. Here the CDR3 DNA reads TGTGCCATCAGTGAGTCCGTTCGGACAGGGGCCCATGGCTACACCTTC.

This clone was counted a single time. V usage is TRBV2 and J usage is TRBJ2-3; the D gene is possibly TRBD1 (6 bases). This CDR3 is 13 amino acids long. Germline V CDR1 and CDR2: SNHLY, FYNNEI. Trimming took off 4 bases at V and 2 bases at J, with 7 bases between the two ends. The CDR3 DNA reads TGTGCCAGCAGTGGACAGGTCACAGATACGCAGTATTTT. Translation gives CASSGQVTDTQYF. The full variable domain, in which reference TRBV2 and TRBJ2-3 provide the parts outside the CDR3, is EPEVTQTPSHQVTQMGQEVILRCVPISNHLYFYWYRQILGQKVEFLVSFYNNEISEKSEIFDDQFSVERPDGSNFTLKIRSTKLEDSAMYFCASSGQVTDTQYFGPGTRLTVL.

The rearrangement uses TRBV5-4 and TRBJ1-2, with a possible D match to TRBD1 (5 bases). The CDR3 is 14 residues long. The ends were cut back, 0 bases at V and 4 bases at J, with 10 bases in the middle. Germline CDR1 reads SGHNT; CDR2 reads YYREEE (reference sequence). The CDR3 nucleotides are TGTGCCAGCAGCTTGGACAGGTCCTCCTATGGCTACACCTTC. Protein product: CASSLDRSSYGYTF.

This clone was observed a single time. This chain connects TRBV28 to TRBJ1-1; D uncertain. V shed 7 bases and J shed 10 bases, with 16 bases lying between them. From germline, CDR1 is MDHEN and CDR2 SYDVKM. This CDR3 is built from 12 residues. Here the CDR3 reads CASTTRRLRAFF. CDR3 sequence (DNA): TGTGCCAGCACAACCAGGCGCCTCAGAGCTTTCTTT.

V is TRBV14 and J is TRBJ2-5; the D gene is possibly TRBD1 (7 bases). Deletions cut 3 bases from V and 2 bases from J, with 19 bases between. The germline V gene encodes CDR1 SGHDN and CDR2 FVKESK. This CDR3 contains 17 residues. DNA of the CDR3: TGTGCCAGCAGCCAGAATATCAGGGGGGACCCGCAAGAGACCCAGTACTTC. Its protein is CASSQNIRGDPQETQYF.

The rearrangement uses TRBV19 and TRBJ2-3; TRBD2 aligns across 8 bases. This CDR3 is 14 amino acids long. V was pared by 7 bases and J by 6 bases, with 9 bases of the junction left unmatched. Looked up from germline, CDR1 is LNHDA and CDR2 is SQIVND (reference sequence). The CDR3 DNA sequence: TGTGCCAGTAATCCCAGCGGGAGAGGGGATACGCAGTATTTT. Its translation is CASNPSGRGDTQYF.

The CDR3 protein is CASSYHRDSYSGANVLTF. The CDR3 DNA is TGTGCCAGCAGTTATCATCGGGACAGCTACTCTGGGGCCAACGTCCTGACTTTC. The genes are TRBV2 and TRBJ2-6; 7 nucleotides align to TRBD1. This CDR3 has 18 residues. Per germline, CDR1 SNHLY and CDR2 FYNNEI. V shed 5 bases, J shed 0 bases, and the junction held 10 bases outside the gene matches.

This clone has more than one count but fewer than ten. DNA for the CDR3: TGCAGTGCGGCGACAGGGTATGGCTACACCTTC. This gives the protein CSAATGYGYTF. The chain is built from TRBV20-1 and TRBJ1-2; 7 nucleotides agree with TRBD1. Losses at the gene ends were 6 bases for V and 5 bases for J; bases not matched to a gene: 3. Per the germline V gene, CDR1 is DFQATT and CDR2 is SNEGSKA (reference sequence). This CDR3 spans 11 amino acids.

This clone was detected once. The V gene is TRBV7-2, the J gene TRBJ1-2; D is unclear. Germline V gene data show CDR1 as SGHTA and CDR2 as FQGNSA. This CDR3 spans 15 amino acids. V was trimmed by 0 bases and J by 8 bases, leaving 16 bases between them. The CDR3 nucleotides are TGTGCCAGCAGCTTAGCGTACCTGACGCTTAGCGGCTACACCTTC. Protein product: CASSLAYLTLSGYTF.

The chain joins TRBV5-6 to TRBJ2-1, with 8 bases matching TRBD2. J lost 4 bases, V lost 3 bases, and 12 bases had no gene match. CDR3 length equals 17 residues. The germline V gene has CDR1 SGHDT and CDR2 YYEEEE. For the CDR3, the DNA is TGTGCCAGCAGCTCCCCCGAGGTAGCGGGGAGTTACAATGAGCAGTTCTTC. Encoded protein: CASSSPEVAGSYNEQFF.

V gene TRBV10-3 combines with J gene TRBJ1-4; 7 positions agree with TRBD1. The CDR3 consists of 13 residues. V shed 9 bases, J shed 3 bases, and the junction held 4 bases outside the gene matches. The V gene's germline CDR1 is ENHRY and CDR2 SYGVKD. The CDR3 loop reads CAIRTGPNEKLFF. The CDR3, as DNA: TGTGCCATACGGACAGGACCTAATGAAAAACTGTTTTTT.

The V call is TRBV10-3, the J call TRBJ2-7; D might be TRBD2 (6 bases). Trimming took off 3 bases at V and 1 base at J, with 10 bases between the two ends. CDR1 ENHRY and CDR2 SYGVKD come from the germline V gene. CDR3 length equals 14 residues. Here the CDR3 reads CAISERRESYEQYF. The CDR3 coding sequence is TGTGCCATCAGTGAAAGGAGGGAGTCCTACGAGCAGTACTTC.

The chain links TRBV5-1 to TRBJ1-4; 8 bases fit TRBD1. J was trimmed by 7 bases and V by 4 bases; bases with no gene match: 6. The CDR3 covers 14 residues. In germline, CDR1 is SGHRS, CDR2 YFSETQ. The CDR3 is CASSQGAGGEKLFF. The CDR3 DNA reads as TGCGCCAGCAGCCAGGGGGCGGGCGGTGAAAAACTGTTTTTT.

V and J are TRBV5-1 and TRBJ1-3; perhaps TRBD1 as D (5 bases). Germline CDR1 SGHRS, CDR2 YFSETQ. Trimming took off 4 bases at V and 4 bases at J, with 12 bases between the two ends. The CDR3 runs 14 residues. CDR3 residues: CASSPGTEGNTIYF. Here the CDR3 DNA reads TGCGCCAGCAGCCCCGGGACTGAGGGAAACACCATATATTTT.

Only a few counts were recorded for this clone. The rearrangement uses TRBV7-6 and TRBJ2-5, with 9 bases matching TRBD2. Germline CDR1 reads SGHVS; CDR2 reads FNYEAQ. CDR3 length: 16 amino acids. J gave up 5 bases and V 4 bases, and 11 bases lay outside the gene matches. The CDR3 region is CASSSPGTSLMETQYF. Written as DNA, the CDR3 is TGTGCCAGCAGCTCTCCCGGGACTAGCCTCATGGAGACCCAGTACTTC.

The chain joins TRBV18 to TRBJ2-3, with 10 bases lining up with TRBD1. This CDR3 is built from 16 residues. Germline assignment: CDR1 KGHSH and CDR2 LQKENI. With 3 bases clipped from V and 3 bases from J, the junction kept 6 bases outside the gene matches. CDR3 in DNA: TGTGCCAGCTCACCGTCCTGGGACAGGGGAACAGATACGCAGTATTTT. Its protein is CASSPSWDRGTDTQYF.

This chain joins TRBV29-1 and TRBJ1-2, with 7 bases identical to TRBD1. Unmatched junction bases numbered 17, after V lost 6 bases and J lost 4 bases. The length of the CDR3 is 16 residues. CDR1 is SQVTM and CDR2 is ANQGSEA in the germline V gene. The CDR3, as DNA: TGCAGCGTCGTCCCCGGACAGGCCCTGGAGGGCTATGGCTACACCTTC. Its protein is CSVVPGQALEGYGYTF. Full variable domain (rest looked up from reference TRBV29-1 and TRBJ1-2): SAVISQKPSRDICQRGTSLTIQCQVDSQVTMMFWYRQQPGQSLTLIATANQGSEATYESGFVIDKFPISRPNLTFSTLTVSNMSPEDSSIYLCSVVPGQALEGYGYTFGSGTRLTVV.

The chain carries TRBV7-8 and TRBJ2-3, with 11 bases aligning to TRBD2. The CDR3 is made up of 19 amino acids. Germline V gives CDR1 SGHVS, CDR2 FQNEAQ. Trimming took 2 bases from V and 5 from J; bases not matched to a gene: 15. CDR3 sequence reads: CASSLRLAGGYTPGDTQYF. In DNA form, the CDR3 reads TGTGCCAGCAGCTTAAGGCTAGCGGGGGGCTACACTCCCGGAGATACGCAGTATTTT.